The rows below give T cell receptor beta chains drawn from one sample of a study of quantifying T cell responses using KT2 cells. Each CDR3 protein is one row after TCRdb ran MiXCR on the UMI-ligation and nested PCR reads. The sample carries approximately 54,000 distinct CDR3 sequences, around a tenth recorded once. The sequenced sample consisted of PBMCs spiked with cells of the T cell clone KT2. These receptors all come from a human donor. Both conserved end residues are part of each CDR3. Fields, in order: D gene, J gene, V gene, clone size, CDR3 DNA, CDR3 protein. The D gene is left open where the match is weak. Clone size is stated in some rows and not others, as once, few, many or a class when expanded.

>-|TRBJ2-1|TRBV6-2/TRBV6-3|few
TGTGCCAGCAGAGCTCATAAATCCTACAATGAGCAGTTCTTC
CASRAHKSYNEQFF
>TRBD1|TRBJ2-5|TRBV29-1|few
TGCAGCGTCCCTAGACAGGGGTCAGAGACCCAGTACTTC
CSVPRQGSETQYF
>-|TRBJ2-1|TRBV2|few
TGTGCCAGCAGCCTCCTGGACCCAGGCAATGAGCAGTTCTTC
CASSLLDPGNEQFF
>-|TRBJ1-4|TRBV12-3/TRBV12-4|-
TGTGCCAGCAGTAAGAAGGCGGGTAATGAAAAACTGTTTTTT
CASSKKAGNEKLFF
>-|TRBJ1-4|TRBV6-5|few
TGTGCCAGCAGTAAGGGCACAAGAGGGGAAAAACTGTTTTTT
CASSKGTRGEKLFF
>-|TRBJ2-7|TRBV7-9|-
TGTGCCAGCAGCTTAGCGTGGCAAGGGGTCCACGAGCAGTACTTC
CASSLAWQGVHEQYF
>-|TRBJ2-3|TRBV13|-
TGTGCCAGCAGCTTTCCTTACACAGATACGCAGTATTTT
CASSFPYTDTQYF
>TRBD2|TRBJ2-7|TRBV12-3/TRBV12-4|many
TGTGCCAGCAGTAGGACTAGCGGGACCTACGAGCAGTACTTC
CASSRTSGTYEQYF
>TRBD2|TRBJ2-3|TRBV6-6|-
TGTGCCAGCAGCTTGACTAGCGGGGGCAGCACAGATACGCAGTATTTT
CASSLTSGGSTDTQYF
>TRBD2|TRBJ2-3|TRBV6-1|-
TGTGCCAGCAGTGCGGTGAGCGGGGGCGTATCCCAGTATTTT
CASSAVSGGVSQYF
>-|TRBJ2-5|TRBV12-3/TRBV12-4|many
TGTGCCAGCAGTTTTTCGGGGATCGAGACCCAGTACTTC
CASSFSGIETQYF
>-|TRBJ2-5|TRBV3-1|-
TGTGCCAGCAGCCAGGGACGAGGGCAAGAGACCCAGTACTTC
CASSQGRGQETQYF
>-|TRBJ2-1|TRBV7-9|-
TGTGCCAGCAGCCAGATCGATGAGCAGTCCTTC
CASSQIDEQSF
>-|TRBJ1-1|TRBV12-3/TRBV12-4|many
TGTGCCAGCAGTTTAGGACGGGATACTGAAGCTTTCTTT
CASSLGRDTEAFF
>-|TRBJ1-1|TRBV7-2|-
TGTGCCAGCAGCTTAGTAGCACTGACGAACACTGAAGCTTTCTTT
CASSLVALTNTEAFF
>-|TRBJ2-4|TRBV2|-
TGTGCCAGCAGTGAAAGGGTGGCGGGGTCCGCCAAAAACATTCAGTACTTC
CASSERVAGSAKNIQYF
>-|TRBJ2-1|TRBV11-2|-
TGTGCCAGCAGCTTATTGGCAGACTACAATGAGCAGTTCTTC
CASSLLADYNEQFF
>-|TRBJ2-5|TRBV6-2/TRBV6-3|many
TGTGCCAGCGGTCCCAGGGAACAAGAGACCCAGTACTTC
CASGPREQETQYF
>-|TRBJ2-1|TRBV4-1|-
TGCGCCAGCAGCCGCCGGGGAAGCAGGGGACTTTATGAGCAGTTCTTC
CASSRRGSRGLYEQFF
>TRBD2|TRBJ2-1|TRBV5-4|many
TGTGCCAGCAGCTTTCGGCTAGCGGGGATAAATGAGCAGTTCTTC
CASSFRLAGINEQFF
>TRBD1|TRBJ1-5|TRBV27|few
TGTGCCAGCAGTCCCGATTCGACAGGGAGGGGATGGCCCCAGCATTTT
CASSPDSTGRGWPQHF
>TRBD1|TRBJ1-2|TRBV6-5|medium-sized
TGTGCCAGCAGCCGGGCGGCAGGGGGCAACTATGGCTACACCTTC
CASSRAAGGNYGYTF
>TRBD2|TRBJ2-2|TRBV2|-
TGTGCCAGCAGCAGGACTAGCGGCACCGGGGAGCTGTTTTTT
CASSRTSGTGELFF
>-|TRBJ1-1|TRBV27|few
TGTGCCAGCACCCCAGGGAGGATGAACACTGAAGCTTTCTTT
CASTPGRMNTEAFF
>TRBD1|TRBJ2-3|TRBV12-3/TRBV12-4|-
TGTGCCAGCAGTGTAGGGGGCTGGTCAGATACGCAGTATTTT
CASSVGGWSDTQYF
>TRBD1|TRBJ2-7|TRBV12-3/TRBV12-4|many
TGTGCCAGCAGGACAGGGTCCTACGAGCAGTACTTC
CASRTGSYEQYF
>-|TRBJ2-1|TRBV6-5|-
TGTGCCAGCACGCCGACGGGGGACGATTACAATGAGCAGTTCTTC
CASTPTGDDYNEQFF
>TRBD2|TRBJ2-3|TRBV5-4|few
TGTGCCAGCAGCCCGATAGCGGGATCACGAGATACGCAGTATTTT
CASSPIAGSRDTQYF
>-|TRBJ2-2|TRBV28|-
TGTGCCAGCAGTCCTCCAAGGCGGAACACCGGGGAGCTGTTTTTT
CASSPPRRNTGELFF
>TRBD2|TRBJ2-7|TRBV20-1|-
TGCAGTGCTAATAGGGGACTAGCGGGAACCTACGAGCAGTACTTC
CSANRGLAGTYEQYF
>-|TRBJ2-7|TRBV15|few
TGTGCCACCAGCAGAGAACCTTCCACGGACGGGGAATTC
CATSREPSTDGEF
>-|TRBJ1-4|TRBV7-9|many
TGTGCCAGCAGCTCCACAGGGCAAGGTGTCGTGGAACTGTTTTTT
CASSSTGQGVVELFF
>-|TRBJ2-3|TRBV2|-
TGTGCCAGCCGTATGGAGGGAGATACGCAGTATTTT
CASRMEGDTQYF
>TRBD1|TRBJ2-7|TRBV2|-
TGTGCCAGCAGAATCGGACAGGGCCTCTCCTACGAGCAGTACTTC
CASRIGQGLSYEQYF
>TRBD1|TRBJ2-7|TRBV2|-
TGTGCCAGCAGCCAGACAGGGGTGTCCTCCTACGAGCAGTACTTC
CASSQTGVSSYEQYF
>TRBD1|TRBJ2-3|TRBV7-7|many
TGTGCTAGCAGCCCGACAGGGGAGAGCGCAGATACGCAGTATTTT
CASSPTGESADTQYF
>-|TRBJ2-7|TRBV19|few
TGTGCCAGTAGTTCTCAGGGGACGAGCGAGCAGTACTTC
CASSSQGTSEQYF
>-|TRBJ1-2|TRBV12-3/TRBV12-4|few
TGTGCCAGCAGACTCGGGGGAAATGGCTACACCTTC
CASRLGGNGYTF
>TRBD2|TRBJ2-7|TRBV4-2|-
TGTGCCAGCAGCCAGACCGCTCGACTAGCGGACTCCTACGAGCAGTACTTC
CASSQTARLADSYEQYF
>-|TRBJ1-1|TRBV19|-
TGTGCCACCCGGGCCCCCTTGACGGTGGGAACTGAAGCTTTCTTT
CATRAPLTVGTEAFF
>TRBD1|TRBJ1-1|TRBV18|-
TGTGCCAGCTCACCGGACAGGGCCCCGATGAACACTGAAGCTTTCTTT
CASSPDRAPMNTEAFF
>TRBD2|TRBJ2-3|TRBV29-1|few
TGCAGCGGCGGGGTAGCGGGAGGGAATACGCAGTATTTT
CSGGVAGGNTQYF
>-|TRBJ2-7|TRBV7-9|many
TGTGCCAGCACGCAGGCAGCAACCTACGAGCAGTACTTC
CASTQAATYEQYF
>TRBD1|TRBJ1-2|TRBV12-3/TRBV12-4|-
TGTGCCAGCAGTTTGGAAAACGGGACAGGAGGGGGCTATGGCTACACCTTC
CASSLENGTGGGYGYTF
>-|TRBJ1-5|TRBV19|-
TGTGCCAGTACCACCTCTTTTCCCCGGGGCCCAGGGGATCAGCCCCAGCATTTT
CASTTSFPRGPGDQPQHF
>-|TRBJ2-7|TRBV4-1|few
TGCGCCAGCAGCCAAGGAGGGTACACTTACGAGCAGTACTTC
CASSQGGYTYEQYF
>-|TRBJ1-2|TRBV14|few
TGTGCCAGCAGCCAAGGCCCCGACAGGAACTATGGCTACACCTTC
CASSQGPDRNYGYTF
>-|TRBJ1-5|TRBV20-1|-
TGCAGTGCTAGTTTAGTAGGGTCGGGGGATCAGCCCCAGCATTTT
CSASLVGSGDQPQHF
>-|TRBJ1-5|TRBV12-3/TRBV12-4|few
TGTGCCAGCAGTTTCGGGAGGGGTACCAATCAGCCCCAGCATTTT
CASSFGRGTNQPQHF